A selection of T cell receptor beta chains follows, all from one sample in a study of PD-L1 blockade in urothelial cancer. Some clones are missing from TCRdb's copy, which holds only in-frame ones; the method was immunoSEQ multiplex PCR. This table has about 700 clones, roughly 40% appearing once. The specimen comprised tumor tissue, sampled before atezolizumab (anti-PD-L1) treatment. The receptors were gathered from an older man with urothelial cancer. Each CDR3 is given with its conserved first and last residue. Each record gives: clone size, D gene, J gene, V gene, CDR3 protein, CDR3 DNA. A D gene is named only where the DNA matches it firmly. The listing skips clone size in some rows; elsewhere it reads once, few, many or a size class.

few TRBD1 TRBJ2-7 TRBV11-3 CASSPWTGIVTYEQYF TGTGCCAGCAGCCCATGGACAGGGATCGTCACCTACGAGCAGTACTTC
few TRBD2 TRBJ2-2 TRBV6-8 CASSAGGLGELFF TGTGCCAGCAGTGCGGGAGGGCTCGGGGAGCTGTTTTTT
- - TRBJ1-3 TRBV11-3 CASSLDSSGNTIYF TGTGCCAGCAGCTTGGACAGCTCTGGAAACACCATATATTTT
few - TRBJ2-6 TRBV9 CASSVPIEPGLRSGANVLTF TGTGCCAGCAGCGTCCCAATCGAGCCCGGGCTGAGGTCTGGGGCCAACGTCCTGACTTTC
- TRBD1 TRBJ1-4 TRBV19 CASSMFGTGDEKLFF TGTGCCAGTAGTATGTTCGGGACAGGGGACGAAAAACTGTTTTTT
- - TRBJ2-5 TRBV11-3 CASSLTPGYQTQYF TGTGCCAGCAGCTTAACTCCAGGGTATCAGACCCAGTACTTC
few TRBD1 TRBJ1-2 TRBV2 CATRPDRGHYGYTF TGTGCCACCCGACCAGACAGGGGTCACTATGGCTACACCTTC
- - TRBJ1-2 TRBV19 CASWGNDGYTF TGTGCCAGTTGGGGCAACGATGGCTACACCTTC
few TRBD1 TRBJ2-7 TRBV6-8 CASSLVGGAEQYF TGTGCCAGCAGCCTGGTAGGGGGCGCCGAGCAGTACTTC
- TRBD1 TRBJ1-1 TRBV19 CASRMDRDGPQAFF TGTGCCAGTAGGATGGACAGGGATGGCCCTCAAGCTTTCTTT
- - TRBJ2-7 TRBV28 CASSSPSRDSYEQYF TGTGCCAGCAGTTCCCCGTCGCGGGATTCCTACGAGCAGTACTTC
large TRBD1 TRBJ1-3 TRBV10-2 CASSSVGTGVPSGNTIYF TGCGCCAGCAGCAGCGTAGGGACAGGAGTCCCCTCTGGAAACACCATATATTTT
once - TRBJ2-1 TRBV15 CATSRDRAESSYNEQFF TGTGCCACCAGCAGAGATCGTGCGGAGAGCTCCTACAATGAGCAGTTCTTC
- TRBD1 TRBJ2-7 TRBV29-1 CSVVGPQGAKNEQYF TGCAGCGTTGTGGGCCCACAGGGGGCGAAGAACGAGCAGTACTTC
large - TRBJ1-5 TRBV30 CAWSVLRAGQPQHF TGTGCCTGGAGTGTACTCAGGGCAGGACAGCCCCAGCATTTT
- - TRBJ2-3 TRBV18 CASTFRSGSTDTQYF TGTGCCAGCACATTTCGAAGCGGGAGCACAGATACGCAGTATTTT
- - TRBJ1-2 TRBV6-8 CASSLWGRSYGYTF TGTGCCAGCAGCCTCTGGGGCAGAAGCTATGGCTACACCTTC
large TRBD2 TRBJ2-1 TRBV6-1 CASSEALAGGYNEQFF TGTGCCAGCAGTGAAGCGCTAGCGGGAGGCTACAATGAGCAGTTCTTC
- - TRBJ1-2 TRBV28 CASSFGSGLGYTF -
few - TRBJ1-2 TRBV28 CASSSPTGSLYGYTF TGTGCCAGCAGTTCGCCAACAGGGAGCTTATATGGCTACACCTTC
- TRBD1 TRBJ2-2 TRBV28 CASNPPDRGANTGELFF TGTGCCAGCAACCCCCCCGACAGGGGCGCGAACACCGGGGAGCTGTTTTTT
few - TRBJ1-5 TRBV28 CASSPPREQPQHF TGTGCCAGCAGTCCCCCGCGGGAGCAGCCCCAGCATTTT
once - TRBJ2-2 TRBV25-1 CASSESANTGELFF TGTGCCAGCAGTGAATCAGCGAACACCGGGGAGCTGTTTTTT
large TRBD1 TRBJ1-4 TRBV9 CASRPPQGESSNEKLFF TGTGCCAGCAGGCCTCCACAGGGGGAGAGTTCTAATGAAAAACTGTTTTTT
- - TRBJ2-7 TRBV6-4 CASSEWGYEQYF TGTGCCAGCAGTGAATGGGGCTACGAGCAGTACTTC
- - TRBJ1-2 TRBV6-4 CASRLGHPISSNYGYTF TGTGCCAGCAGACTGGGACACCCAATAAGCTCTAACTATGGCTACACCTTC
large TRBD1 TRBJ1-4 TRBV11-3 CASSLSSEGAKLFF TGTGCCAGCAGCTTATCATCTGAGGGGGCAAAACTGTTTTTT
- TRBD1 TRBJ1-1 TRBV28 CASTHPTGNPPEAFF TGTGCCAGCACCCACCCGACAGGGAACCCCCCTGAAGCTTTCTTT
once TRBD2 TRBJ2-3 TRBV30 CAWTDWGGDTQYF TGTGCCTGGACCGATTGGGGGGGAGATACGCAGTATTTT
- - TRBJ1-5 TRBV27 CASSIGSGRPQHF TGTGCCAGCAGTATTGGGTCCGGCCGGCCCCAGCATTTT
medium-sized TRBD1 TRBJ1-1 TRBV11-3 CASSLETGWYEAFF TGTGCCAGCAGCTTAGAGACAGGGTGGTATGAAGCTTTCTTT
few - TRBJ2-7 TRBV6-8 CASSYDRGYEQYF TGTGCCAGCAGTTACGATAGAGGCTACGAGCAGTACTTC
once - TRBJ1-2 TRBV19 CASSANAQAGYGYTF TGTGCCAGTAGTGCCAACGCCCAGGCCGGTTATGGCTACACCTTC
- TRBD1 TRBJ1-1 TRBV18 CASSQTGADTEAFF TGTGCCAGCTCGCAGACAGGGGCGGACACTGAAGCTTTCTTT